The rows below give T cell receptor beta chains drawn from one sample of a study of blood T cell repertoires in COVID-19. Some clones are missing from TCRdb's copy, which holds only in-frame ones; the method was immunoSEQ multiplex PCR. The data show 150,000 to 190,000 clones, around 80% seen once. The sample was PBMCs or T cells enriched from blood (not recorded which). The receptors derive from a man between 45 and 60 years old who had recovered from COVID-19. CDR3s include the opening cysteine and the closing phenylalanine or tryptophan.

V: TRBV11-3; J: TRBJ2-1; CDR3: CASSQGLSNNNEQFF
V: TRBV7-2; J: TRBJ1-5; CDR3: CASSLGFLAGGIEPQHF
V: TRBV23-1; J: TRBJ1-5; CDR3: CASWGRTGGNSNQPQHF
V: TRBV7-6; J: TRBJ2-1; CDR3: CASSLVADSYNEQFF
V: TRBV3-1/TRBV3-2; J: TRBJ1-6; CDR3: CASSQNRVSPLHF
V: TRBV2; J: TRBJ2-7; CDR3: CASSTPHPGSYEQYF
V: TRBV30; J: TRBJ2-2; CDR3: CAWRQIQGTGNTGELFF
V: TRBV2; J: TRBJ1-5; CDR3: CASIPDRGSNSNQPQHF
V: TRBV2; J: TRBJ2-2; CDR3: CASSDRAVITGELFF
V: TRBV19; J: TRBJ1-5; CDR3: CASSTGQSRVGQPQHF
V: TRBV27; J: TRBJ2-7; CDR3: CASSSLLQGRNYEQYF
V: TRBV6-2/TRBV6-3; J: TRBJ2-7; CDR3: CASSYPDRGRSYEQYF
V: TRBV13; J: TRBJ2-3; CDR3: CASSLVLAGNTQYF
V: TRBV3-1/TRBV3-2; J: TRBJ2-5; CDR3: CASSQVAGGPSETQYF
V: TRBV6-5; J: TRBJ1-2; CDR3: CASYTGTGVGYTF
V: TRBV5-1; J: TRBJ2-1; CDR3: CASGTENNEQFF
V: TRBV7-2; J: TRBJ1-5; CDR3: CASSRDRYSNQPQHF
V: TRBV19; J: TRBJ2-7; CDR3: CASSPGTSGGRVYEQYF
V: TRBV3-1/TRBV3-2; J: TRBJ2-1; CDR3: CASSSLATRNNEQFF